This entry lists 24 T cell receptor beta chains sequenced from one sample in a study of T-cell memory formation after mild COVID-19. TCRdb fed the 5' RACE reads into MiXCR, producing one record per CDR3 protein. The data contain over 400,000 distinct CDR3 sequences, more than 20% of them seen just once; the ten biggest clones take up over 10%. The sample comprised PBMCs or a T cell subset sorted from them (not recorded which). The receptors stem from an adult woman who had mild COVID-19 (a few samples of this study predate the infection). Cell type and time point are not known.

The chain has TRBV7-2 and TRBJ2-5; 7 positions agree with TRBD1. The CDR3 is 13 residues long. Unmatched junction bases numbered 5, after V lost 5 bases and J lost 5 bases. From germline, CDR1 is SGHTA and CDR2 FQGNSA. The CDR3 coding sequence is TGTGCCAGCAGCAGGGGGCGGAAGGAGACCCAGTACTTC. This encodes CASSRGRKETQYF.

This sequence joins TRBV5-1 and TRBJ2-2; D might be TRBD1 (6 bases). Per germline, CDR1 SGHRS and CDR2 YFSETQ. V was clipped by 1 base and J by 6 bases, with 16 bases between them. The CDR3 covers 16 residues. The CDR3 reads CASSLPTGNWPGELFF. The CDR3 DNA reads as TGCGCCAGCAGCTTGCCCACAGGGAATTGGCCCGGGGAGCTGTTTTTT.

The chain is built from TRBV4-3 and TRBJ2-3, with 7 bases lining up with TRBD2. Trimming took 0 bases from V and 4 from J; bases not matched to a gene: 7. The CDR3 is 16 residues long. The germline V gene has CDR1 LGHNA and CDR2 YSLEER. CDR3 DNA: TGCGCCAGCAGCCAAGATCCCAGGGAGGGTCCAGATACGCAGTATTTT. Encoded protein: CASSQDPREGPDTQYF.

The chain couples TRBV7-2 to TRBJ2-4; no firm D call. Germline CDR1 reads SGHTA; CDR2 reads FQGNSA. The CDR3 contains 13 residues. V was clipped by 2 bases and J by 7 bases, with 9 bases between them. CDR3: CASSLHLGNIQYF. In DNA, the CDR3 is TGTGCCAGCAGCTTACACCTCGGGAACATTCAGTACTTC.

This clonotype was seen many times. The chain employs TRBV19 and TRBJ2-4; D is possibly TRBD1 (7 bases). Germline CDR1 reads LNHDA; CDR2 reads SQIVND (reference sequence). The V end lost 2 bases, the J end lost 2 bases, and 13 bases lay between the germline ends. The CDR3 runs 16 residues. CDR3 bases: TGTGCCAGTAGTATAAGCAGGGGGGTGTCCAAAAACATTCAGTACTTC. Amino acids: CASSISRGVSKNIQYF.

This clonotype was found many times. This rearrangement joins TRBV15 to TRBJ1-2; D gene unclear. The CDR3 contains 12 residues. Trimming took off 6 bases at V and 2 bases at J, with 7 bases between the two ends. Germline CDR1 LNHNV, CDR2 YYDKDF (reference sequence). CDR3 in DNA: TGTGCCACCAGTATAGGAAACTATGGCTACACCTTC. Translation gives CATSIGNYGYTF.

This clonotype has a handful of counts. The V and J genes are TRBV6-5 and TRBJ1-4, with D possibly TRBD1 on 6 matching bases. CDR3 length equals 15 residues. V gave up 5 bases and J gave up 7 bases, with 17 bases separating them. Germline CDR1 MNHEY, CDR2 SVGAGI. CDR3 bases: TGTGCCAGCAGTCCGTCGGGGGGGCTCAGTGAAAAACTGTTTTTT. It is translated as CASSPSGGLSEKLFF.

The gene calls are TRBV6-5 and TRBJ2-3; D possibly corresponds to TRBD1 (6 bases). The V end was cut by 0 bases, the J end by 4 bases, with 8 bases between. In germline, CDR1 is MNHEY, CDR2 SVGAGI. This CDR3 has 14 residues. In DNA, the CDR3 is TGTGCCAGCAGTTACTCCAGGGGCCCAGATACGCAGTATTTT. It translates to CASSYSRGPDTQYF.

With respect to this clonotype: At one end, the junction sequence differs from germline, possibly due to a read error. This chain connects TRBV3-1 to TRBJ2-2; a weak D match, TRBD1 (6 bases). Germline V gene sequence: CDR1 LGHDT, CDR2 YNNKEL (reference sequence). The CDR3 consists of 16 residues. In DNA form, the CDR3 reads TGTGCCTGCAGTTTCGGACAGTTCGCGAACACCGGGGAGCTGTTTTTT. Protein sequence: CACSFGQFANTGELFF.

There are a few counts of this clonotype. This chain links TRBV10-3 with TRBJ2-5; no reliable D call. Germline V gives CDR1 ENHRY, CDR2 SYGVKD. This CDR3 spans 12 amino acids. The ends were cut back, 0 bases at V and 10 bases at J, with 9 bases in the middle. The CDR3 DNA reads TGTGCCATCAGTGAGTCGGAGCTACACCAGTACTTC. Translation: CAISESELHQYF.

The rearrangement joins TRBV2 to TRBJ1-1; D unresolved. The V end lost 6 bases, the J end lost 1 base, and 6 bases lay between the germline ends. Germline loops: CDR1 SNHLY, CDR2 FYNNEI. This CDR3 has 12 residues. For the CDR3, the DNA is TGTGCCAGCAGGGGTGAGAACACTGAAGCTTTCTTT. This translates into CASRGENTEAFF.

V gene TRBV12-3 or TRBV12-4 combines with J gene TRBJ1-2; D is perhaps TRBD1 (6 bases). The V gene lost 8 bases and the J gene lost 2 bases, with 18 bases spanning the gap. This CDR3 is 15 amino acids long. The CDR3 sequence is CASGGGDTTNYGYTF. CDR3 in DNA: TGTGCCAGCGGCGGTGGGGACACGACGAACTATGGCTACACCTTC.

The chain has TRBV10-3 and TRBJ2-5; D is unresolved. The CDR3 loop spans 15 amino acids. V was clipped by 6 bases and J by 2 bases, with 16 bases between them. Per germline, CDR1 ENHRY and CDR2 SYGVKD. CDR3 DNA sequence: TGTGCCATCAGATCTACGAAATCTGGGCAAGAGACCCAGTACTTC. This sequence encodes CAIRSTKSGQETQYF.

J is TRBJ2-5 and V is TRBV1. TRBV1 is recorded as a pseudogene. The CDR3 contains 11 residues. Written as DNA, the CDR3 is TGCACCAGCAGCCTGGGTGAGACCCAGTACTTC. Translated, it gives CTSSLGETQYF.

In its sample, this clonotype was seen a few times. This chain connects TRBV12-3 or TRBV12-4 to TRBJ2-1; TRBD2 might be the D (6 bases). There are 17 residues in the CDR3. V was clipped by 6 bases and J by 7 bases, with 25 bases between them. The CDR3 DNA reads as TGTGCCAGCAGAGCCACGAGGGGTCTAGCTGGGGGGAATGAGCAGTTCTTC. The encoded protein is CASRATRGLAGGNEQFF.

The V call is TRBV7-3, the J call TRBJ2-3; D perhaps matches TRBD1 (6 bases). There are 15 residues in the CDR3. V was cut by 5 bases and J by 2 bases, with 14 bases left in between. Looked up from germline, CDR1 is SGHTA and CDR2 is FQGTGA. The CDR3 region has the DNA TGTGCCAGCAGCCCCGAAGGGGGAATCACAGATACGCAGTATTTT. It yields the protein CASSPEGGITDTQYF.

The J gene is TRBJ1-1, the V gene TRBV20-1; D is ambiguous. Germline V CDR1 and CDR2: DFQATT, SNEGSKA (reference sequence). The germline V and J ends were trimmed by 0 bases and 5 bases, with 16 bases remaining between them. The CDR3 length is 15 residues. The CDR3 sequence: CSARDGEGRTTEAFF. CDR3 nucleotide sequence: TGCAGTGCTAGAGATGGCGAAGGGAGGACGACTGAAGCTTTCTTT.

The chain combines TRBV7-8 with TRBJ2-3; D possibly corresponds to TRBD2 (5 bases). This CDR3 spans 15 amino acids. The germline CDR1 and CDR2 sequences are SGHVS and FQNEAQ. V was pared by 5 bases and J by 1 base, with 13 bases between. Written as DNA, the CDR3 is TGTGCCAGCAGCCCCGGGGATAAAGGCACAGATACGCAGTATTTT. It translates to CASSPGDKGTDTQYF.

This rearrangement joins TRBV7-8 to TRBJ2-3, with 12 nucleotides matching TRBD2. This CDR3 region has 17 residues. Unmatched junction bases numbered 11, after V lost 5 bases and J lost 5 bases. The V gene's germline CDR1 is SGHVS and CDR2 FQNEAQ. The CDR3 loop is CASSPRSSGGDGDTQYF. The CDR3 region has the DNA TGTGCCAGCAGCCCCAGGTCTAGCGGGGGGGATGGAGATACGCAGTATTTT.

The chain recombines TRBV6-1 with TRBJ1-4; D ambiguous. CDR1 MNHNS and CDR2 SASEGT come from the germline V gene. The CDR3 length is 10 residues. Trimming left V 8 bases short and J 6 bases short, with 4 bases between. CDR3 amino acids: CASRHEKLFF. In DNA form, the CDR3 reads TGTGCCAGCCGCCATGAAAAACTGTTTTTT.

V and J are TRBV4-1 and TRBJ2-2; D possibly corresponds to TRBD1 (6 bases). V was cut by 0 bases and J by 6 bases, with 17 bases left in between. The CDR3 covers 17 residues. From germline, CDR1 is MGHRA and CDR2 YSYEKL. CDR3 region: CASSQDQAGALSGELFF. As DNA, the CDR3 is TGCGCCAGCAGCCAAGATCAGGCAGGGGCTTTATCCGGGGAGCTGTTTTTT.

The J gene is TRBJ1-4, the V gene TRBV15; 8 bases agree with TRBD1. The junction had 7 bases not matched to a gene; V was cut back by 10 bases and J by 6 bases. Germline V gene lookup returns CDR1 LNHNV and CDR2 YYDKDF (reference sequence). The CDR3 has 13 amino acids. The CDR3 nucleotides are TGTGCCATTCGCTGGGGACAGGATGAAAAACTGTTTTTT. Translated, it gives CAIRWGQDEKLFF.

This clonotype was detected a few times. In nucleotides, the CDR3 is TGTGCCACCAGTGATTTGAAAGATACCGGGGAGCTGTTTTTT. Protein sequence: CATSDLKDTGELFF. The chain recombines TRBV24-1 with TRBJ2-2, with D unresolved. Per germline, CDR1 KGHDR and CDR2 SFDVKD. V lost 0 bases, J lost 5 bases, and 6 bases lay in between. The CDR3 has 14 residues.

This clonotype was counted only a few times. This chain connects TRBV3-1 to TRBJ2-3; TRBD1 agrees at 10 bases. This CDR3 is 15 amino acids long. Germline CDR1 and CDR2: LGHDT and YNNKEL (reference sequence). The J segment lost 4 bases and the V segment lost 5 bases, leaving 6 bases of the junction unmatched. The CDR3 nucleotides are TGTGCCAGCAGCTACGGGACAGGGGACGCAGATACGCAGTATTTT. Residues: CASSYGTGDADTQYF.